This passage covers 30 T cell receptor beta chains from one sample sequenced in a study of T cell responses to AZD1222 COVID-19 vaccine. Here immunoSEQ multiplex PCR was the method, and the copy in TCRdb shows in-frame clones only, minus some. This table has some 190,000 clones, almost 95% appearing once. The material sequenced was peripheral blood, taken on day 0 of AZD1222 vaccination. Source of these receptors: an adult in good health.

This rearrangement joins TRBV14 to TRBJ1-2; unclear D gene. This CDR3 spans 13 amino acids. The V end was cut by 0 bases, the J end by 4 bases, with 6 bases between. Germline V gene sequence: CDR1 SGHDN, CDR2 FVKESK. Here the CDR3 reads CASSQDGSYGYTF. Written as DNA, the CDR3 is TGTGCCAGCAGCCAAGATGGGAGCTATGGCTACACCTTC.

CDR3 region: CASSLGLASGGGGELFF. CDR3 nucleotides: TGTGCCAGCAGCTTAGGGCTTGCTAGCGGAGGTGGCGGGGAGCTGTTTTTT. The chain employs TRBV7-9 and TRBJ2-2; TRBD2 agrees at 7 bases. There are 17 residues in the CDR3. The junction had 12 bases not matched to a gene; V was cut back by 1 base and J by 7 bases. Germline lookup yields CDR1 SEHNR and CDR2 FQNEAQ (reference sequence).

Written as DNA, the CDR3 is TGTGCCAGCAGTTACTACAGGGGTTTGACCTACGAGCAGTACTTC. Translation: CASSYYRGLTYEQYF. V and J are TRBV6-2 or TRBV6-3 and TRBJ2-7, with TRBD1 matching over 7 bases. Unmatched junction bases numbered 5, after V lost 1 base and J lost 2 bases. Germline-derived CDR1 and CDR2 are MNHEY and SVGEGT. This CDR3 region has 15 residues.

V gene TRBV7-9 combines with J gene TRBJ1-5; TRBD1 aligns across 7 bases. Germline V gene data show CDR1 as SEHNR and CDR2 as FQNEAQ (reference sequence). The CDR3 totals 15 residues. In DNA, the CDR3 is TGTGCGATCGGGAAGGGGGCTAATAGCAATCAGCCCCAGCATTTT. It specifies CAIGKGANSNQPQHF.

This chain connects TRBV19 to TRBJ1-5; 9 bases align to TRBD1. The CDR3 spans 14 residues. V was pared by 7 bases and J by 7 bases, with 8 bases of the junction left unmatched. Germline V gives CDR1 LNHDA, CDR2 SQIVND (reference sequence). In DNA, the CDR3 is TGTGCCAGTACCACGACAGGGGGGCCGCAGCCCCAGCATTTT. This translates into CASTTTGGPQPQHF.

V and J are TRBV24-1 and TRBJ2-5; TRBD2 might be the D (5 bases). Germline V gives CDR1 KGHDR, CDR2 SFDVKD. The V gene lost 1 base and the J gene lost 2 bases, with 22 bases spanning the gap. CDR3 size: 19 residues. CDR3 sequence reads: CATSDFGVSAGGEQETQYF. The CDR3 DNA reads as TGTGCCACCAGTGATTTTGGTGTTTCGGCAGGTGGGGAGCAAGAGACCCAGTACTTC.

This rearrangement joins TRBV7-9 to TRBJ1-1; 7 bases are a match to TRBD1. This CDR3 contains 14 residues. Per germline, CDR1 SEHNR and CDR2 FQNEAQ (reference sequence). V was clipped by 5 bases and J by 1 base; unmatched bases: 4. CDR3 DNA: TGTGCCAGCAGCCCGTGGACAGGGAACACTGAAGCTTTCTTT. Protein sequence: CASSPWTGNTEAFF.

CDR3 protein: CASSLWRKSSYNSPLHF. CDR3 DNA sequence: TGTGCCAGCAGCTTGTGGCGGAAAAGCTCCTATAATTCACCCCTCCACTTT. The chain links TRBV13 to TRBJ1-6; D not certain. V lost 3 bases and J 0 bases, leaving 12 bases between the germline ends. The V gene's germline CDR1 is PRHDT and CDR2 FYEKMQ (reference sequence). The CDR3 totals 17 residues.

This clone was detected once. The chain couples TRBV2 to TRBJ1-5; D not certain. Trimming took 4 bases from V and 0 from J, leaving 10 bases between them. This CDR3 has 15 amino acids. Germline CDR1 is SNHLY and CDR2 is FYNNEI. The chain's CDR3 is CASSGQRYSNQPQHF. DNA for the CDR3: TGTGCCAGCAGTGGTCAAAGATATAGCAATCAGCCCCAGCATTTT.

The chain employs TRBV18 and TRBJ2-1; 9 nucleotides agree with TRBD1. Germline V gene data show CDR1 as KGHSH and CDR2 as LQKENI. J gave up 8 bases and V 3 bases, and 11 bases lay outside the gene matches. This CDR3 spans 16 amino acids. The CDR3 DNA follows: TGTGCCAGCTCACCGAATCCGGGACAGGGCCTTCATGAGCAGTTCTTC. Translation gives CASSPNPGQGLHEQFF.

The CDR3 nucleotides read TGTGCCAGCAGTCAACAGGGTTACGAGCAGTACTTC. Amino acid sequence: CASSQQGYEQYF. V is TRBV6-6 and J is TRBJ2-7; TRBD1 might be the D (6 bases). V was shortened by 5 bases and J by 4 bases, with 9 bases between the two germline ends. This CDR3 has 12 amino acids. Germline V gene sequence: CDR1 MNHNY, CDR2 SVGAGI (reference sequence).

The rearrangement links TRBV9 to TRBJ1-3; 7 bases are shared with TRBD1. Germline CDR1 SGDLS, CDR2 YYNGEE. J was trimmed by 4 bases and V by 0 bases; bases with no gene match: 7. This CDR3 contains 16 residues. The CDR3 protein is CASSVAQGESGNTIYF. The CDR3 nucleotides are TGTGCCAGCAGCGTAGCCCAGGGGGAGTCCGGAAACACCATATATTTT.

The J gene is TRBJ1-3, the V gene TRBV5-4; D may be TRBD1 (6 bases). Germline V gene lookup returns CDR1 SGHNT and CDR2 YYREEE (reference sequence). CDR3 length equals 15 residues. Trimming shortened V by 2 bases and J by 4 bases, and 13 bases separated the two germline ends. CDR3: CASSFATGVGNTIYF. In DNA, the CDR3 is TGTGCCAGCAGCTTCGCGACAGGCGTAGGAAACACCATATATTTT.

The chain joins TRBV10-3 to TRBJ1-4, with TRBD1 matching 7 bases. Germline CDR1 is ENHRY and CDR2 is SYGVKD. The CDR3 consists of 14 residues. With V trimmed by 6 bases and J by 8 bases, 9 bases remained unmatched. As DNA, the CDR3 is TGTGCCATCAGACAAGGGGGCTCAGGGGAAAAACTGTTTTTT. Translation: CAIRQGGSGEKLFF.

The chain couples TRBV3-1 (or the pseudogene TRBV3-2) to TRBJ1-1, with D possibly matching TRBD1 (5 bases). Germline V CDR1 and CDR2: LGHDT, YNNKEL (reference sequence). Trimming cost V 2 bases and J 5 bases, with 15 bases left between them. The CDR3 spans 15 residues. The chain's CDR3 is CASSQLPRGGTEAFF. The CDR3 bases are TGTGCCAGCAGCCAACTCCCTAGGGGAGGGACTGAAGCTTTCTTT.

V is TRBV13 and J is TRBJ2-1; D not certain. With 4 bases removed from V and 6 bases from J, the gap between germline ends came to 4 bases. CDR3 length: 11 residues. Germline values: CDR1 PRHDT, CDR2 FYEKMQ (reference sequence). The CDR3: CASSYSNEQFF. Written as DNA, the CDR3 is TGTGCCAGCAGCTATAGCAATGAGCAGTTCTTC.

The chain uses TRBV3-1 (or the pseudogene TRBV3-2) and TRBJ2-1; D may be TRBD1 (5 bases). Trimming left V 5 bases short and J 9 bases short, with 14 bases between. The CDR3 runs 13 residues. Germline CDR1 reads LGHDT; CDR2 reads YNNKEL (reference sequence). CDR3 DNA: TGTGCCAGCAGCTCAACAGAAGGGGTTGAGCAGTTCTTC. Translated, it gives CASSSTEGVEQFF.

This chain connects TRBV6-4 to TRBJ2-7; possibly TRBD1 for D (5 bases). CDR3 length: 17 amino acids. Germline V gene data show CDR1 as MRHNA and CDR2 as SNTAGT. Trimming pared 2 bases from V and 0 bases from J, leaving 17 bases between. The DNA of the CDR3 is TGTGCCAGCAGTGACGGGCAGGGAAGGAGAAGCTCCTACGAGCAGTACTTC. It translates to CASSDGQGRRSSYEQYF.

This sequence joins TRBV14 and TRBJ1-4; TRBD1 matches 7 bases. This CDR3 region has 14 residues. The V gene's germline CDR1 is SGHDN and CDR2 FVKESK. V lost 4 bases to trimming and J lost 3 bases; unmatched junction nucleotides: 2. CDR3 nucleotide sequence: TGTGCCAGCAGCCTTGGGACAGCTAATGAAAAACTGTTTTTT. Amino acid sequence: CASSLGTANEKLFF. The full variable domain, with the rest looked up from reference TRBV14 and TRBJ1-4, is EAGVTQFPSHSVIEKGQTVTLRCDPISGHDNLYWYRRVMGKEIKFLLHFVKESKQDESGMPNNRFLAERTGGTYSTLKVQPAELEDSGVYFCASSLGTANEKLFFGSGTQLSVL.

The V gene is TRBV6-6, the J gene TRBJ1-1; D not certain. V lost 5 bases and J 1 base, leaving 17 bases between the germline ends. In germline, CDR1 is MNHNY, CDR2 SVGAGI (reference sequence). The CDR3 spans 16 residues. The CDR3 nucleotides are TGTGCCAGCAGTCTCTCCCGGGGAGTGAAGAACACTGAAGCTTTCTTT. Residues: CASSLSRGVKNTEAFF.

The chain recombines TRBV6-5 with TRBJ1-2; a weak D match, TRBD1 (6 bases). This CDR3 has 14 amino acids. Per the germline V gene, CDR1 is MNHEY and CDR2 is SVGAGI. With 4 bases removed from V and 7 bases from J, the gap between germline ends came to 16 bases. Written as DNA, the CDR3 is TGTGCCAGCAGTTGGTCTGACAAGGGGGGTGGCTACACCTTC. The encoded protein is CASSWSDKGGGYTF.

This chain joins TRBV6-6 and TRBJ1-2; TRBD1 agrees at 7 bases. This CDR3 has 14 amino acids. Trimming at V came to 2 bases and at J to 4 bases, leaving 4 bases not matched to a gene. Looked up from germline, CDR1 is MNHNY and CDR2 is SVGAGI (reference sequence). The CDR3 protein is CASSYTTGIYGYTF. CDR3 in DNA: TGTGCCAGCAGTTACACGACAGGGATCTATGGCTACACCTTC.

Worth noting for this clone: The same CDR3 is also encoded by other DNA sequences in this sample. The V and J genes are TRBV2 and TRBJ1-3; D is undetermined. Trimming pared 1 base from V and 0 bases from J, leaving 4 bases between. CDR3 length equals 14 residues. The germline gives CDR1 SNHLY, CDR2 FYNNEI. The CDR3 reads CASSEGSSGNTIYF. In DNA, the CDR3 is TGTGCCAGCAGTGAAGGGTCCTCTGGAAACACCATATATTTT. The full variable domain, rest sourced from reference TRBV2 and TRBJ1-3, is EPEVTQTPSHQVTQMGQEVILRCVPISNHLYFYWYRQILGQKVEFLVSFYNNEISEKSEIFDDQFSVERPDGSNFTLKIRSTKLEDSAMYFCASSEGSSGNTIYFGEGSWLTVV.

V usage is TRBV28 and J usage is TRBJ2-7; D assignment may be TRBD1 or TRBD2 (5 bases each). This CDR3 has 15 residues. Trimming took 5 bases from V and 1 from J, leaving 15 bases between them. Germline values: CDR1 MDHEN, CDR2 SYDVKM. CDR3 in DNA: TGTGCCAGCAGTGCGCCAGGGAGTAGGTCCTACGAGCAGTACTTC. Protein: CASSAPGSRSYEQYF.

This clone was seen only once. The rearrangement links TRBV6-1 to TRBJ1-3; possible D gene TRBD1, 6 bases. The germline gives CDR1 MNHNS, CDR2 SASEGT. Trimming took 0 bases from V and 4 from J, leaving 13 bases between them. The length of the CDR3 is 16 residues. The CDR3 region has the DNA TGTGCCAGCAGTGAAGCAGAGGCAGGGGCCGGAAACACCATATATTTT. This sequence encodes CASSEAEAGAGNTIYF.

Written as DNA, the CDR3 is TGTGCCAGCAGGGGCAGAACCCAAGATGGCTACACCTTC. Translation gives CASRGRTQDGYTF. The rearrangement joins TRBV2 to TRBJ1-2, with unresolved D. Germline V gene sequence: CDR1 SNHLY, CDR2 FYNNEI. The CDR3 is 13 residues long. V was shortened by 6 bases and J by 6 bases, with 14 bases between the two germline ends.

The chain joins TRBV5-6 to TRBJ2-2; the D is unclear. Per the germline V gene, CDR1 is SGHDT and CDR2 is YYEEEE. V gave up 4 bases and J gave up 8 bases, with 9 bases separating them. The CDR3 consists of 12 residues. CDR3 sequence (DNA): TGTGCCAGCAGCCCGACCCTTGGGGAGCTGTTTTTT. It codes for CASSPTLGELFF.

The rearrangement uses TRBV19 and TRBJ2-7; a weak D match, TRBD1 (5 bases). In germline, CDR1 is LNHDA, CDR2 SQIVND (reference sequence). The CDR3 length is 13 residues. Trimming removed 9 bases from V and 0 bases from J, with 12 bases in between. CDR3 region: CASAGIGSYEQYF. As DNA, the CDR3 is TGTGCCAGCGCAGGGATCGGCTCCTACGAGCAGTACTTC.

Only a few counts were recorded for this clone. V is TRBV11-2 and J is TRBJ1-6; possibly TRBD1 for D (5 bases). V dropped 1 base and J dropped 5 bases, with 6 bases sitting between them. The germline gives CDR1 SGHAT, CDR2 FQNNGV. This CDR3 is built from 14 residues. The CDR3 loop is CASSLGTNNSPLHF. The CDR3 nucleotides are TGTGCCAGCAGCTTAGGGACAAATAATTCACCCCTCCACTTT.

The chain employs TRBV5-1 and TRBJ2-5, with 8 bases fitting TRBD2. The V gene's germline CDR1 is SGHRS and CDR2 YFSETQ. Trimming at V came to 2 bases and at J to 5 bases, leaving 8 bases not matched to a gene. The CDR3 sequence is 15 residues long. For the CDR3, the DNA is TGCGCCAGCAGCTTTGGTAGCGGGGCGGGGGAGACCCAGTACTTC. It codes for CASSFGSGAGETQYF.